This note documents a single T cell receptor beta chain sequence. Its cognate antigen is unknown. Healthy Caucasian individuals from Russia aged roughly 6 to 90 were enrolled as donors. The sample is drawn from a study of blood T cells in healthy people across ages. The germline gives CDR1 LGHNA, CDR2 YSLEER. V was clipped by 2 bases and J by 4 bases, with 9 bases between them. This CDR3 region has 14 residues. Findings of the study overall: Estimates based on one million T cells were treated as lower bounds.

Primers used in a second PCR of roughly 7 to 12 cycles were a sample-barcoded 5' primer and a J-beta primer mix. TCRdb reprocessed the 5' RACE reads via MiXCR and lists one record per CDR3 protein. The sample lists around 800,000 distinct CDR3 sequences; roughly 46% were seen once. The source material was blood. This sequence originates from a man older than 75 in good health. This sequence joins TRBV4-3 and TRBJ2-4; D perhaps matches TRBD2 (5 bases). This CDR3 reads CASSQFTSKNIQYF. The CDR3 DNA reads as TGCGCCAGCAGCCAATTTACTAGTAAAAACATTCAGTACTTC.